The 25 T cell receptor beta chains below come from one sample, sequenced in a study of cytomegalovirus exposure and HLA in healthy donors (dated by TCRdb to 2016 to 2017). The library was made by the immunoSEQ multiplex PCR assay. The multiplex PCR relied on a mix of 60 forward primers for TCR Vbeta segments and 13 reverse primers for TCR Jbeta segments. TCRdb re-hosts the immuneACCESS table, in-frame sequences only. Its copies lack some clones; in the studies checked, an unresolved V gene accounts for under half of them, and the cause for the rest is not known. This sample holds 200,000 to 250,000 clones; approximately 80% were observed only once. In total, the top ten clones hold around a sixth of the sample. Sequenced: PBMCs. These receptors all stem from a middle-aged man in good health and CMV-seronegative.

Worth noting for this clone: The sample holds other DNA sequences that translate to the same CDR3. J is TRBJ2-5 and V is TRBV28; the match to TRBD1 covers 7 bases. The germline CDR1 and CDR2 sequences are MDHEN and SYDVKM. The CDR3 covers 15 residues. The trim removed 1 base at V and 1 base at J, leaving 3 bases unmatched. In DNA form, the CDR3 reads TGTGCCAGCAGTTTATTGGCAGGGGGCCAAGAGACCCAGTACTTC. Translated, it gives CASSLLAGGQETQYF.

This sequence joins TRBV19 and TRBJ2-7; 7 bases map to TRBD2. Germline V gene sequence: CDR1 LNHDA, CDR2 SQIVND (reference sequence). J gave up 2 bases and V 5 bases, and 9 bases lay outside the gene matches. CDR3 length: 15 residues. This CDR3 is CASSSRSSGTYEQYF. In nucleotides, the CDR3 is TGTGCCAGTAGTTCCCGGTCTAGCGGTACCTACGAGCAGTACTTC. Filled out from reference TRBV19 and TRBJ2-7, the complete variable domain reads DGGITQSPKYLFRKEGQNVTLSCEQNLNHDAMYWYRQDPGQGLRLIYYSQIVNDFQKGDIAEGYSVSREKKESFPLTVTSAQKNPTAFYLCASSSRSSGTYEQYFGPGTRLTVT.

The CDR3: CASSQGPGLANTGELFF. DNA for the CDR3: TGTGCCAGCAGCCAGGGCCCGGGACTAGCGAACACCGGGGAGCTGTTTTTT. The rearrangement links TRBV14 to TRBJ2-2; 8 bases align to TRBD2. Germline values: CDR1 SGHDN, CDR2 FVKESK. The CDR3 totals 17 residues. The ends lost 3 bases at V and 0 bases at J; junction bases unmatched: 6.

The chain uses TRBV6-1 and TRBJ1-5; 10 bases fit TRBD1. The CDR3 contains 18 residues. Germline loops: CDR1 MNHNS, CDR2 SASEGT. V gave up 3 bases and J gave up 1 base; unmatched junction bases: 9. The CDR3 region is CASSDPGQGSLSNQPQHF. CDR3 nucleotides: TGTGCCAGCAGTGATCCGGGACAGGGGAGCTTAAGCAATCAGCCCCAGCATTTT.

This clone appeared a single time. The chain couples TRBV9 to TRBJ2-1, with TRBD1 matching 8 bases. From germline, CDR1 is SGDLS and CDR2 YYNGEE. CDR3 length: 15 amino acids. V dropped 3 bases and J dropped 0; count of bases not matched to a gene: 2. CDR3 sequence (DNA): TGTGCCAGCAGCGCCACAGGGGGCTCCTACAATGAGCAGTTCTTC. Protein sequence: CASSATGGSYNEQFF.

The V call is TRBV9, the J call TRBJ2-7; 9 nucleotides agree with TRBD2. Germline V gene data show CDR1 as SGDLS and CDR2 as YYNGEE. This CDR3 region has 14 residues. V lost 2 bases, J lost 5 bases, and 5 bases stayed unmatched. The DNA for the CDR3 is TGTGCCAGCAGCGTTAGCGGGAGAGGCGACGAGCAGTACTTC. This sequence encodes CASSVSGRGDEQYF.

This clone was recorded a few times. This chain uses TRBV30 with TRBJ2-2; D call uncertain. Trimming stripped 0 bases from V and 5 bases from J, with 10 bases between. The length of the CDR3 is 14 residues. Germline V gene sequence: CDR1 GTSNPN, CDR2 SVGIG (reference sequence). For the CDR3, the DNA is TGTGCCTGGAGTGTGAACGCCCGGACCGGGGAGCTGTTTTTT. This encodes CAWSVNARTGELFF.

This clone has just a few counts. The same CDR3 arises from other DNA sequences in this sample as well. V is TRBV28 and J is TRBJ1-1; 10 bases are a match to TRBD1. V dropped 6 bases and J dropped 5; count of bases not matched to a gene: 6. CDR3 length: 14 amino acids. CDR1 is MDHEN and CDR2 is SYDVKM in the germline V gene. As DNA, the CDR3 is TGTGCCAGCAGAAGACAGGGGGCGCGGACTGAAGCTTTCTTT. It codes for CASRRQGARTEAFF. The full variable domain, with the rest looked up from reference TRBV28 and TRBJ1-1, is DVKVTQSSRYLVKRTGEKVFLECVQDMDHENMFWYRQDPGLGLRLIYFSYDVKMKEKGDIPEGYSVSREKKERFSLILESASTNQTSMYLCASRRQGARTEAFFGQGTRLTVV.

This clone has more than one count but fewer than ten. The chain joins TRBV27 to TRBJ2-7, with TRBD1 matching 8 bases. V shed 7 bases, J shed 5 bases, and the junction held 10 bases outside the gene matches. The CDR3 runs to 14 residues. CDR1 and CDR2 from the germline V gene are MNHEY and SMNVEV (reference sequence). The CDR3 protein is CASTLTGAGNEQYF. DNA of the CDR3: TGTGCCAGCACCTTGACAGGGGCGGGGAACGAGCAGTACTTC.

This clone was detected a few times. The chain is built from TRBV30 and TRBJ2-7; 11 nucleotides agree with TRBD1. The CDR3 loop spans 14 amino acids. V trimming: 1 base; J trimming: 4 bases; junction bases outside the gene matches: 3. The germline gives CDR1 GTSNPN, CDR2 SVGIG (reference sequence). The CDR3 sequence is CAWSARDRGYEQYF. CDR3 in DNA: TGTGCCTGGAGTGCCCGGGACAGGGGGTACGAGCAGTACTTC.

This chain links TRBV2 with TRBJ1-5; no clear D gene. Looked up from germline, CDR1 is SNHLY and CDR2 is FYNNEI. The V and J ends lost 2 bases and 0 bases respectively, with 5 bases between them. The CDR3 spans 14 residues. Here the CDR3 DNA reads TGTGCCAGCAGTGAATTACATAGCAATCAGCCCCAGCATTTT. Translating gives CASSELHSNQPQHF.

This sequence joins TRBV7-9 and TRBJ2-3, with 8 bases aligning to TRBD2. The germline V gene has CDR1 SEHNR and CDR2 FQNEAQ (reference sequence). The V and J ends lost 1 base and 4 bases, in that order; junction bases with no gene match: 10. This CDR3 contains 17 residues. The CDR3 region has the DNA TGTGCCAGCAGCTTAGGAGCTCGGGGGGGTTCACCAGATACGCAGTATTTT. It translates to CASSLGARGGSPDTQYF.

The V and J genes are TRBV14 and TRBJ1-4, with a weak D call TRBD1 (6 bases). Germline V gives CDR1 SGHDN, CDR2 FVKESK. CDR3 length equals 16 residues. The V end was cut by 2 bases, the J end by 0 bases, with 10 bases between. CDR3 nucleotides: TGTGCCAGCAGCCAAATAGGGGGGGCAACTAATGAAAAACTGTTTTTT. Translating gives CASSQIGGATNEKLFF.

The chain uses TRBV11-2 and TRBJ1-1, with D unresolved. Trimming shortened V by 3 bases and J by 2 bases, and 7 bases separated the two germline ends. Per the germline V gene, CDR1 is SGHAT and CDR2 is FQNNGV. The CDR3 extends over 13 amino acids. CDR3 residues: CASSFLSNTEAFF. In DNA form, the CDR3 reads TGTGCCAGCAGCTTTTTATCCAACACTGAAGCTTTCTTT.

The genes are TRBV5-6 and TRBJ1-6, with D unresolved. Trimming removed 2 bases from V and 8 bases from J, with 8 bases in between. The CDR3 contains 13 residues. CDR1 SGHDT and CDR2 YYEEEE come from the germline V gene. CDR3: CASSLMLDSPLHF. For the CDR3, the DNA is TGTGCCAGCAGCTTAATGTTAGATTCACCCCTCCACTTT. The entire variable domain, with the rest obtained from reference TRBV5-6 and TRBJ1-6, is as follows: DAGVTQSPTHLIKTRGQQVTLRCSPKSGHDTVSWYQQALGQGPQFIFQYYEEEERQRGNFPDRFSGHQFPNYSSELNVNALLLGDSALYLCASSLMLDSPLHFGNGTRLTVT.

The CDR3 sequence: CASSLGQGRSEQYF. DNA for the CDR3: TGTGCCAGCAGCTTAGGGCAGGGAAGGAGCGAGCAGTACTTC. The chain uses TRBV7-2 and TRBJ2-7, with D possibly being TRBD1 (5 bases). CDR1 and CDR2 (germline): SGHTA, FQGNSA. The CDR3 length is 14 residues. V lost 1 base, J lost 6 bases, and 13 bases lay in between.

The chain carries TRBV5-6 and TRBJ2-5; D is perhaps TRBD1 (6 bases). Between the trimmed V and J ends, which lost 3 bases and 5 bases, there was a span of 14 bases. This CDR3 is 14 amino acids long. Germline CDR1 is SGHDT and CDR2 is YYEEEE. This CDR3 reads CASSSVKRGETQYF. The CDR3 coding sequence is TGTGCCAGCAGCTCGGTCAAGAGGGGGGAGACCCAGTACTTC.

The chain links TRBV4-3 to TRBJ2-7, with 9 bases fitting TRBD2. Germline V gene sequence: CDR1 LGHNA, CDR2 YSLEER. V trimming: 4 bases; J trimming: 0 bases; junction bases outside the gene matches: 13. There are 18 residues in the CDR3. CDR3 protein: CASSPRGSGGSSSYEQYF. In nucleotides, the CDR3 is TGCGCCAGCAGCCCCCGGGGTAGCGGGGGCTCCAGCTCCTACGAGCAGTACTTC.

Regarding this clone: At one end, the junction sequence differs from germline, possibly due to a read error. The chain employs TRBV7-9 and TRBJ1-1; TRBD1 might be the D (6 bases). Germline lookup yields CDR1 SEHNR and CDR2 FQNEAQ (reference sequence). CDR3 length: 13 residues. The CDR3 region has the DNA TGTTCCAGCAGTCAGGGGAGTCTCTCATTAGCTTTCTTT. Translation: CSSSQGSLSLAFF.

The V gene is TRBV5-6, the J gene TRBJ2-2; a weak D match, TRBD1 (6 bases). The CDR3 spans 15 residues. The V gene's germline CDR1 is SGHDT and CDR2 YYEEEE. V was pared by 7 bases and J by 5 bases, with 18 bases between. DNA for the CDR3: TGTGCCAGCCAGAATACAGGGTTGGAAACCGGGGAGCTGTTTTTT. It translates to CASQNTGLETGELFF.

The gene calls are TRBV2 and TRBJ1-6; 11 positions agree with TRBD1. The CDR3 has 14 amino acids. J gave up 10 bases and V 3 bases, and 2 bases lay outside the gene matches. Germline loops: CDR1 SNHLY, CDR2 FYNNEI. The CDR3 sequence: CASSDWDRGSPLHF. CDR3 DNA: TGTGCCAGCAGTGATTGGGACAGGGGGTCACCCCTCCACTTT. The full variable domain, in which reference TRBV2 and TRBJ1-6 provide the parts outside the CDR3, is EPEVTQTPSHQVTQMGQEVILRCVPISNHLYFYWYRQILGQKVEFLVSFYNNEISEKSEIFDDQFSVERPDGSNFTLKIRSTKLEDSAMYFCASSDWDRGSPLHFGNGTRLTVT.

The genes are TRBV7-2 and TRBJ1-2; perhaps TRBD1 as D (5 bases). CDR1 and CDR2 from the germline V gene are SGHTA and FQGNSA. V was cut by 3 bases and J by 3 bases, with 14 bases left in between. The CDR3 spans 15 residues. CDR3 coding DNA: TGTGCCAGCAGCTTTCGGGCAGGGCATGACTATGGCTACACCTTC. It codes for CASSFRAGHDYGYTF.

The chain is built from TRBV7-9 and TRBJ2-3; 10 bases map to TRBD1. The J segment lost 3 bases and the V segment lost 4 bases, leaving 4 bases of the junction unmatched. Germline-derived CDR1 and CDR2 are SEHNR and FQNEAQ (reference sequence). The CDR3 consists of 15 residues. The CDR3 DNA sequence: TGTGCCAGCAGCTACGGGACAGGGGAGACAGATACGCAGTATTTT. Amino acid sequence: CASSYGTGETDTQYF.

The chain recombines TRBV6-5 with TRBJ2-7, with D possibly matching TRBD2 (6 bases). This CDR3 region has 15 residues. Germline V lookup: CDR1 MNHEY, CDR2 SVGAGI. Trimming took off 7 bases at V and 1 base at J, with 17 bases between the two ends. The CDR3 DNA reads TGTGCCAGCAAAATCGCCGGGGAGGTTTCCTACGAGCAGTACTTC. The encoded protein is CASKIAGEVSYEQYF.

Concerning this clone itself: This same CDR3 is encoded by further DNA sequences in the sample. For the CDR3, the DNA is TGTGCCAGCAGTTTGTTAACAGGGAACTATGGCTACACCTTC. Its protein product is CASSLLTGNYGYTF. The V and J genes are TRBV28 and TRBJ1-2; a possible D gene is TRBD1 (6 bases). The germline V gene encodes CDR1 MDHEN and CDR2 SYDVKM. V was shortened by 3 bases and J by 2 bases, with 10 bases between the two germline ends. This CDR3 is built from 14 residues.